This T cell receptor beta chain was found in a study of shared clonotypes between healthy human individuals. Turning to the study itself: The donor group consisted of a couple of women and a few men, aged 18 to 49.

The study's findings and limits: The expectation was that sequencing depth would affect clonotype sharing among donors. Generation probabilities of non-shared clonotypes were lower (relative to those shared by all four donors).

V gave up 4 bases and J gave up 0 bases; unmatched junction bases: 3. Germline CDR1 reads MGHRA; CDR2 reads YSYEKL. The CDR3 sequence is 15 residues long. On this clone: Its antigen remains unknown.

Genomic DNA from each subset was divided evenly over several immunoSEQ plates. TCRdb's copy holds only in-frame clones and misses some; the assay was immunoSEQ multiplex PCR. The sample gives millions of clones, approximately 90% of which show up once; over 0.12% is in the top ten. The clonotype comes from a man aged 18 to 29 in good health. The gene calls are TRBV4-1 and TRBJ1-5, with 7 nucleotides matching TRBD1. The sample consisted of naive CD4+ T cells sorted from blood. Subset given: CD45RA+ positively selected. The CDR3 DNA reads TGCGCCAGCAGCCCTCAGGGGGGTAGCAATCAGCCCCAGCATTTT. Encoded protein: CASSPQGGSNQPQHF.